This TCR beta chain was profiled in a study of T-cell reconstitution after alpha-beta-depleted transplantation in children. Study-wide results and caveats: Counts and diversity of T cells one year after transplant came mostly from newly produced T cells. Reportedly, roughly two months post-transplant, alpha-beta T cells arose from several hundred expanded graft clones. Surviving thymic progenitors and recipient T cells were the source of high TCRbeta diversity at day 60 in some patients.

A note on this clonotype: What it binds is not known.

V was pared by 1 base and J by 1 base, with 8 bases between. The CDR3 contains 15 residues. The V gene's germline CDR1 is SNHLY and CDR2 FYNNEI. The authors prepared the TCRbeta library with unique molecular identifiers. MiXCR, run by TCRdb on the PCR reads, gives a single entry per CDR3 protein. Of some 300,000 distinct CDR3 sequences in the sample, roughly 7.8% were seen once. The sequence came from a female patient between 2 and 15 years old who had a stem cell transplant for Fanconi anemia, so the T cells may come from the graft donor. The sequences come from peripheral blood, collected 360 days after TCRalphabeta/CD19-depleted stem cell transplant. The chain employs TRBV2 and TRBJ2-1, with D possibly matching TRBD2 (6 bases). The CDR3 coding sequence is TGTGCCAGCAGTGAAGGTCGGGGGTCCTACAATGAGCAGTTCTTC. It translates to CASSEGRGSYNEQFF.